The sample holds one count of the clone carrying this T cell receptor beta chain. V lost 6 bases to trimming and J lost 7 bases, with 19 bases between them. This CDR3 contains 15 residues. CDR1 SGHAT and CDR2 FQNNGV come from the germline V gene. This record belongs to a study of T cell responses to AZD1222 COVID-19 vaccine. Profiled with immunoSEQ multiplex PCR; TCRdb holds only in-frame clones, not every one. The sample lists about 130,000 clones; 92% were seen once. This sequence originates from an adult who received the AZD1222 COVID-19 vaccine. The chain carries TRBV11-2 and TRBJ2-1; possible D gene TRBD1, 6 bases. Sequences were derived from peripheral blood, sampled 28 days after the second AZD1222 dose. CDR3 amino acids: CASSRITGISNEQFF. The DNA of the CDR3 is TGTGCCAGCAGTCGGATTACAGGGATTTCGAATGAGCAGTTCTTC.